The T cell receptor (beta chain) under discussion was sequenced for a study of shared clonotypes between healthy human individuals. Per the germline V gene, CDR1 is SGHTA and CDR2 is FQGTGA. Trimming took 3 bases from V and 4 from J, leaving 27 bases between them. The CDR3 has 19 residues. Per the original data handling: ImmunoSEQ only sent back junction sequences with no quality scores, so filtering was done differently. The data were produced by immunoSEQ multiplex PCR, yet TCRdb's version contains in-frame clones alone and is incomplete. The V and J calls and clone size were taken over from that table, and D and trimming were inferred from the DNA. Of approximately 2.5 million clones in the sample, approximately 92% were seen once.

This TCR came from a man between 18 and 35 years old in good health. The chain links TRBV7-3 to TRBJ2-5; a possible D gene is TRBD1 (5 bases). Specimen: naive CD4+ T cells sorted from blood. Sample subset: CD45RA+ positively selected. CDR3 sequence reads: CASSFSARIQGNFLETQYF. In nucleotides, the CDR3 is TGTGCCAGCAGCTTCTCAGCGAGGATCCAGGGTAATTTTTTAGAGACCCAGTACTTC.